This TCR beta chain was recorded in a study of T-cell reconstitution after alpha-beta-depleted transplantation in children. The TCRbeta library was prepared with unique molecular identifiers. Via MiXCR, TCRdb re-called the PCR reads, giving one row per CDR3 protein. In the table there are approximately 390,000 distinct CDR3 sequences, roughly 10% of which are singletons. This clonotype was counted a few times. This receptor was taken from a human donor who donated a stem cell graft to a child with acute myeloid leukemia. The sequencing here drew on PBMCs from the stem cell graft donor, taken from the stem cell graft.

The CDR3: CSARDEGRLDNSPLHF. The DNA for the CDR3 is TGCAGTGCTAGAGATGAGGGACGCCTGGATAATTCACCCCTCCACTTT. The chain has TRBV20-1 and TRBJ1-6; D is perhaps TRBD1 (5 bases). Trimming left V 0 bases short and J 5 bases short, with 14 bases between. Germline CDR1 and CDR2: DFQATT and SNEGSKA (reference sequence). The CDR3 is 16 amino acids.